This T cell receptor (beta chain) was identified in a study of T cell responses to AZD1222 COVID-19 vaccine. Assay used: immunoSEQ multiplex PCR; TCRdb lists only in-frame clones, some missing. The sample lists 150,000 to 200,000 clones, under 95% occurring once. In the case of this clone: Its antigen remains unidentified.

General study results and limits: Donors, mostly white British, included more females; clonal diversity was possibly underestimated.

The V gene's germline CDR1 is SNHLY and CDR2 FYNNEI. The CDR3 is made up of 14 amino acids. V gave up 3 bases and J gave up 4 bases, with 12 bases separating them. The sequences come from peripheral blood, collected 28 days after the second AZD1222 dose. V usage is TRBV2 and J usage is TRBJ1-1; D is unclear. The receptor was isolated from an adult who received the AZD1222 COVID-19 vaccine. The chain's CDR3 is CASSDEVVGTEAFF. The CDR3, as DNA: TGTGCCAGCAGTGATGAGGTGGTTGGCACTGAAGCTTTCTTT.